The rows below give T cell receptor beta chains drawn from one sample of a study of neoadjuvant anti-PD-1 for oral cavity cancer. TCRdb keeps only in-frame clones here, not all; method: immunoSEQ multiplex PCR. Altogether under 20,000 clones are present, around 72% being singletons, with the ten largest covering around 2.7%. Sequences were derived from PBMCs, sampled before nivolumab (anti-PD-1) treatment. These receptors originate from a person between 35 and 79 years old with oral cavity squamous cell carcinoma. CDR3s include the opening cysteine and the closing phenylalanine or tryptophan.

V gene,CDR3 protein
TRBV7-9,CASSFLGADYGYTF
TRBV30,CACGQGRQETQYF
TRBV9,CASSVEQYQETQYF
TRBV11-2,CASSPPGTGELFF
TRBV27,CASSPSTSASLSYEQYF
TRBV6-5,CASSYSNSNSSPLHF
TRBV6-1,CASSGTDATNEKLFF
TRBV5-4,CASRLFGFSYEQYF
TRBV7-7,CASSHGTGTDTQYF
TRBV7-6,CASSNWGLNTEAFF
TRBV5-1,CASSQGLVTEAFF
TRBV30,CAWSVGQGGTDTQYF
TRBV28,CASSKARGLADEQFF
TRBV2,CARGADSSYEQYF
TRBV6-1,CASSENRAYYGYTF
TRBV10-3,CAISGLAGANTGELFF
TRBV5-1,CASRSIGVSNNEQFF
TRBV20-1,CSAMWGAGYTF
TRBV15,CATSRDRIAKNIQYF
TRBV18,CASSPDRDYGYTF
TRBV7-6,CASSLGGRGPNEDTQYF
TRBV30,CAWTPGQGRGDTQYF
TRBV27,CASSLLAGAYEQYF
TRBV19,CASSTPGRTSGNTIYF
TRBV5-1,CASSPRTSGSSYEQYF
TRBV5-5,CASRRDREAGNTIYF
TRBV2,CASSRRQTSTDTQYF
TRBV5-1,CASSLGNSDTGELFF
TRBV28,CASSSSGETQYF